Below are 26 T cell receptor beta chains sequenced from a single sample in a study of spatial heterogeneity in lung cancer. TCRdb called the 5' RACE reads again in MiXCR, with one record for every CDR3 protein. In the table there are more than 6,000 distinct CDR3 sequences, around 8.9% of which are singletons. Indicated time point: sample taken at primary tumor resection. Source: normal lung tissue next to the tumor, taken at surgery. The receptors here all came from a male donor with early-stage non-small cell lung cancer.

The V gene is TRBV5-6, the J gene TRBJ2-2, with TRBD2 matching 15 bases. The ends lost 3 bases at V and 3 bases at J; junction bases unmatched: 0. In germline, CDR1 is SGHDT, CDR2 YYEEEE. The CDR3 sequence is 16 residues long. The CDR3 is CASSWTSGRDTGELFF. Here the CDR3 DNA reads TGTGCCAGCAGCTGGACTAGCGGGAGGGACACCGGGGAGCTGTTTTTT. Full variable domain (rest looked up from reference TRBV5-6 and TRBJ2-2): DAGVTQSPTHLIKTRGQQVTLRCSPKSGHDTVSWYQQALGQGPQFIFQYYEEEERQRGNFPDRFSGHQFPNYSSELNVNALLLGDSALYLCASSWTSGRDTGELFFGEGSRLTVL.

This clonotype was seen many times. The rearrangement joins TRBV5-5 to TRBJ2-3; unclear D gene. V lost 4 bases and J lost 3, with 9 bases in between. The CDR3 has 13 residues. Germline lookup yields CDR1 SGHKS and CDR2 YYEKEE (reference sequence). Here the CDR3 DNA reads TGTGCCAGCAGCGAAGGTTCTACAGATACGCAGTATTTT. It translates to CASSEGSTDTQYF. The full variable domain, its missing parts supplied by reference TRBV5-5 and TRBJ2-3, is DAGVTQSPTHLIKTRGQQVTLRCSPISGHKSVSWYQQVLGQGPQFIFQYYEKEERGRGNFPDRFSARQFPNYSSELNVNALLLGDSALYLCASSEGSTDTQYFGPGTRLTVL.

There are many counts of this clonotype. The chain links TRBV10-3 to TRBJ2-1; D is unresolved. Germline-derived CDR1 and CDR2 are ENHRY and SYGVKD. V was cut by 2 bases and J by 0 bases, with 8 bases left in between. The CDR3 runs to 15 residues. The CDR3 spells CAISERIHSYNEQFF. For the CDR3, the DNA is TGTGCCATCAGTGAGCGAATCCACTCCTACAATGAGCAGTTCTTC.

This clonotype counts as medium-sized (0.01 to 0.1%). V and J are TRBV19 and TRBJ2-2; D is tentatively TRBD1 or TRBD2 (5 bases each). The V end was cut by 1 base, the J end by 3 bases, with 12 bases between. This CDR3 has 16 residues. Germline values: CDR1 LNHDA, CDR2 SQIVND (reference sequence). CDR3 nucleotide sequence: TGTGCCAGTAGTATAGGAGGGGTTAGGGACACCGGGGAGCTGTTTTTT. It codes for CASSIGGVRDTGELFF.

This clonotype has ten or more counts. The chain joins TRBV5-1 to TRBJ2-3, with 8 bases aligning to TRBD2. With V trimmed by 1 base and J by 5 bases, 6 bases remained unmatched. From germline, CDR1 is SGHRS and CDR2 YFSETQ. CDR3 length: 15 residues. CDR3 amino acids: CASSLIASGRDTQYF. CDR3 nucleotides: TGCGCCAGCAGCTTGATAGCCAGCGGGAGAGATACGCAGTATTTT.

By share, this clonotype ranks as medium-sized. This sequence joins TRBV7-2 and TRBJ2-3; TRBD1 agrees at 10 bases. CDR3 length: 16 residues. The ends lost 2 bases at V and 2 bases at J; junction bases unmatched: 4. Germline values: CDR1 SGHTA, CDR2 FQGNSA. The CDR3 DNA reads TGTGCCAGCAGCTTAAGGGGACAGGGGCACACAGATACGCAGTATTTT. Encoded protein: CASSLRGQGHTDTQYF. Combining the CDR3 with reference TRBV7-2 and TRBJ2-3 gives the whole variable domain GAGVSQSPSNKVTEKGKDVELRCDPISGHTALYWYRQSLGQGLEFLIYFQGNSAPDKSGLPSDRFSAERTGGSVSTLTIQRTQQEDSAVYLCASSLRGQGHTDTQYFGPGTRLTVL.

This clonotype was counted many times. The gene calls are TRBV7-8 and TRBJ1-4; 8 positions match TRBD1. The CDR3 covers 15 residues. The J segment lost 7 bases and the V segment lost 5 bases, leaving 9 bases of the junction unmatched. Germline loops: CDR1 SGHVS, CDR2 FQNEAQ. The CDR3 protein is CASSPGGQGTEKLFF. Here the CDR3 DNA reads TGTGCCAGCAGCCCGGGCGGACAGGGTACTGAAAAACTGTTTTTT.

This clonotype was seen repeatedly, ten times or more. This chain uses TRBV27 with TRBJ2-7, with 7 bases lining up with TRBD1. Germline CDR1 is MNHEY and CDR2 is SMNVEV (reference sequence). The CDR3 is 17 residues long. V shed 8 bases, J shed 4 bases, and the junction held 20 bases outside the gene matches. DNA of the CDR3: TGTGCCAGCGGGACAGCCGTCGCCCCGTCTAAAGAATACGAGCAGTACTTC. Translated: CASGTAVAPSKEYEQYF.

About this clonotype itself: At one of its ends the junction is not consistent with the germline gene, which may arise from a read error. The chain recombines TRBV29-1 with TRBJ2-2; no definite D call. The CDR3 covers 12 residues. The germline gives CDR1 SQVTM, CDR2 ANQGSEA. Written as DNA, the CDR3 is TGCGGCGTTGGGAAGGGCACCGGGGAGCTGTTTTTT. It specifies CGVGKGTGELFF.

This clonotype was seen more than once but under ten times. A read error may account for a junction end that differs from germline. This sequence joins TRBV7-7 and TRBJ2-7; 7 positions agree with TRBD2. This CDR3 comprises 15 residues. The germline gives CDR1 SSHAT, CDR2 FNYEAQ (reference sequence). The CDR3 loop reads CASSLSDGGSYEQYF. In DNA form, the CDR3 reads TGTGCTAGCAGCTTGTCTGACGGCGGGAGCTACGAGCAGTACTTC.

This clonotype was recorded a few times. The chain uses TRBV6-6 and TRBJ1-6; TRBD1 aligns across 11 bases. V lost 2 bases to trimming and J lost 10 bases; unmatched junction nucleotides: 1. The CDR3 extends over 14 amino acids. Germline assignment: CDR1 MNHNY and CDR2 SVGAGI (reference sequence). The CDR3 bases are TGTGCCAGCAGTTACAGGACAGGGGGCTCACCCCTCCACTTT. Translated, it gives CASSYRTGGSPLHF.

This clonotype qualifies as medium-sized. The chain joins TRBV29-1 to TRBJ2-3, with TRBD2 identical over 7 bases. Germline trimming cut 4 bases from V and 4 bases from J; bases unmatched to any gene: 5. Germline CDR1 is SQVTM and CDR2 is ANQGSEA. CDR3 length: 13 residues. CDR3 amino acids: CSVGGRGADTQYF. In nucleotides, the CDR3 is TGCAGCGTTGGCGGCCGGGGGGCAGATACGCAGTATTTT.

Ten or more counts support this clonotype. The J gene is TRBJ1-3, the V gene TRBV18; the match to TRBD1 covers 9 bases. CDR3 length: 15 residues. The germline gives CDR1 KGHSH, CDR2 LQKENI. With 5 bases clipped from V and 0 bases from J, the junction kept 2 bases outside the gene matches. Here the CDR3 reads CASSGQGSSGNTIYF. For the CDR3, the DNA is TGTGCCAGCTCAGGACAGGGGAGCTCTGGAAACACCATATATTTT. Full variable domain (missing parts from reference TRBV18 and TRBJ1-3): NAGVMQNPRHLVRRRGQEARLRCSPMKGHSHVYWYRQLPEEGLKFMVYLQKENIIDESGMPKERFSAEFPKEGPSILRIQQVVRGDSAAYFCASSGQGSSGNTIYFGEGSWLTVV.

This clonotype is termed medium-sized (0.01 to 0.1%). A read error may account for a junction end that differs from germline. V usage is TRBV11-2 and J usage is TRBJ2-7; 9 positions agree with TRBD1. Germline V gene lookup returns CDR1 SGHAT and CDR2 FQNNGV. This CDR3 has 14 amino acids. CDR3: CASSNRDRDMSWDF. The CDR3 region has the DNA TGTGCCAGCAGCAACCGGGACAGGGATATGTCATGGGACTTC. The full variable domain, in which reference TRBV11-2 and TRBJ2-7 provide the parts outside the CDR3, is EAGVAQSPRYKIIEKRQSVAFWCNPISGHATLYWYQQILGQGPKLLIQFQNNGVVDDSQLPKDRFSAERLKGVDSTLKIQPAKLEDSAVYLCASSNRDRDMSWDFGPGTRLTVT.

This clonotype was counted ten times or more. The chain joins TRBV20-1 to TRBJ1-2, with D maybe TRBD1 (6 bases). The V end was cut by 0 bases, the J end by 7 bases, with 6 bases between. CDR1 DFQATT and CDR2 SNEGSKA come from the germline V gene (reference sequence). This CDR3 has 11 residues. CDR3 protein: CSAREDSGYTF. The DNA of the CDR3 is TGCAGTGCTAGAGAGGACAGTGGCTACACCTTC.

This clonotype has at least ten counts. The rearrangement links TRBV28 to TRBJ1-5; D perhaps matches TRBD1 (5 bases). The CDR3 consists of 17 residues. CDR1 is MDHEN, CDR2 SYDVKM, per germline. Trimming stripped 2 bases from V and 3 bases from J, with 17 bases between. In nucleotides, the CDR3 is TGTGCCAGCAGTTTAAGGAGCGGGGGGGGTTTCAATCAGCCCCAGCATTTT. Encoded protein: CASSLRSGGGFNQPQHF.

This clonotype showed up many times. The chain uses TRBV6-2 or TRBV6-3 and TRBJ2-5; D might be TRBD2 (5 bases). V was clipped by 7 bases and J by 3 bases, with 18 bases between them. CDR1 is MNHEY and CDR2 is SVGEGT in the germline V gene. The CDR3 runs 15 residues. The CDR3, as DNA: TGTGCCAGCATCCGGGGAGTAGCGAATAAAGAGACCCAGTACTTC. Protein product: CASIRGVANKETQYF.

This clonotype was found many times. The V and J genes are TRBV7-2 and TRBJ1-5; 7 bases match TRBD1. Germline V lookup: CDR1 SGHTA, CDR2 FQGNSA. The V gene end was trimmed by 5 bases and the J gene end by 0 bases; junction bases not matched to a gene: 7. This CDR3 is 16 amino acids long. CDR3: CASSPTGLYSNQPQHF. In DNA, the CDR3 is TGTGCCAGCAGCCCGACAGGGCTGTATAGCAATCAGCCCCAGCATTTT.

This clonotype was counted ten times or more. The rearrangement links TRBV11-2 to TRBJ2-1; a weak D match, TRBD2 (5 bases). V was clipped by 4 bases and J by 4 bases, with 8 bases between them. Germline CDR1 is SGHAT and CDR2 is FQNNGV. The CDR3 totals 13 residues. CDR3 sequence: CASSYGIYNEQFF. CDR3 bases: TGTGCCAGCAGCTACGGGATTTACAATGAGCAGTTCTTC.

V is TRBV12-3 or TRBV12-4 and J is TRBJ2-1, with 10 bases lining up with TRBD2. This CDR3 has 14 amino acids. Trimming cost V 7 bases and J 5 bases; bases outside gene matches: 5. The CDR3 sequence is CASTRTSGNNEQFF. CDR3 coding DNA: TGTGCCAGCACCCGGACTAGCGGCAACAATGAGCAGTTCTTC.

This clonotype appeared many times. This sequence joins TRBV12-3 or TRBV12-4 and TRBJ2-5; D unclear. The CDR3 extends over 13 amino acids. The V end lost 6 bases, the J end lost 1 base, and 9 bases lay between the germline ends. The CDR3 is CASSPDLQETQYF. The CDR3 nucleotides read TGTGCCAGCAGCCCCGACCTCCAAGAGACCCAGTACTTC.

At least ten counts were recorded for this clonotype. This chain links TRBV5-5 with TRBJ2-2; TRBD1 aligns across 7 bases. The germline V gene encodes CDR1 SGHKS and CDR2 YYEKEE (reference sequence). The junction had 17 bases not matched to a gene; V was cut back by 0 bases and J by 6 bases. This CDR3 region has 19 residues. The CDR3 region is CASSLAYIIDRVGSGELFF. The CDR3 DNA is TGTGCCAGCAGCTTGGCCTACATTATCGACAGGGTAGGCTCCGGGGAGCTGTTTTTT. Full variable domain (remainder filled in from reference TRBV5-5 and TRBJ2-2): DAGVTQSPTHLIKTRGQQVTLRCSPISGHKSVSWYQQVLGQGPQFIFQYYEKEERGRGNFPDRFSARQFPNYSSELNVNALLLGDSALYLCASSLAYIIDRVGSGELFFGEGSRLTVL.

The table lists this clonotype with many counts. The V and J genes are TRBV3-1 and TRBJ2-3, with a weak D call TRBD1 (6 bases). Germline loops: CDR1 LGHDT, CDR2 YNNKEL (reference sequence). The CDR3 totals 14 residues. V lost 4 bases and J lost 11, with 19 bases in between. The CDR3 loop is CASSPLVTGSVQYF. Here the CDR3 DNA reads TGTGCCAGCAGCCCTCTCGTTACAGGGTCCGTGCAGTATTTT.

The CDR3 reads CASRHKQVNTEAFF. DNA of the CDR3: TGCGCCAGCAGGCACAAACAGGTGAACACTGAAGCTTTCTTT. V and J are TRBV4-3 and TRBJ1-1; possible D gene TRBD1, 5 bases. This CDR3 is built from 14 residues. Trimming removed 6 bases from V and 0 bases from J, with 11 bases in between. Germline V CDR1 and CDR2: LGHNA, YSLEER.

This clonotype came up many times. The V and J genes are TRBV20-1 and TRBJ2-3; D uncertain. V was clipped by 0 bases and J by 0 bases, with 1 base between them. The CDR3 length is 12 residues. Germline values: CDR1 DFQATT, CDR2 SNEGSKA (reference sequence). CDR3 residues: CSARESTDTQYF. Written as DNA, the CDR3 is TGCAGTGCTAGAGAAAGCACAGATACGCAGTATTTT.

Relative to its sample, this clonotype is medium-sized. This rearrangement joins TRBV7-3 to TRBJ1-1; D is undetermined. Deletions cut 2 bases from V and 1 base from J, with 5 bases between. CDR1 and CDR2 from the germline V gene are SGHTA and FQGTGA. The CDR3 is made up of 13 amino acids. The CDR3 region is CASSLAPNTEAFF. The CDR3 nucleotides read TGTGCCAGCAGCTTAGCTCCGAACACTGAAGCTTTCTTT.